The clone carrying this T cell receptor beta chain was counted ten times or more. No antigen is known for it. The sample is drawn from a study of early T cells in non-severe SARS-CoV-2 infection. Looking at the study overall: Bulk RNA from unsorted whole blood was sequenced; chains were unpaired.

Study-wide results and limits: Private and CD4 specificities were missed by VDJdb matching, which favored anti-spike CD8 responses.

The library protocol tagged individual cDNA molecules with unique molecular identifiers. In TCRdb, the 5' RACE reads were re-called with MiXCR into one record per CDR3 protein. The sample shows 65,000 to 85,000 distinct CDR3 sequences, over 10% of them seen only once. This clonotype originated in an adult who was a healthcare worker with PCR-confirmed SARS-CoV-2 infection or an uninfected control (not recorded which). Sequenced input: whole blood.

CDR3 sequence: CASSLVGGHSTQYF. CDR3 nucleotide sequence: TGTGCCAGCAGCCTCGTGGGGGGCCATAGTACGCAGTATTTT. J is TRBJ2-3 and V is TRBV7-3, with D perhaps TRBD1 or TRBD2 (6 bases each). Trimming took off 5 bases at V and 8 bases at J, with 17 bases between the two ends. CDR3 length: 14 amino acids. Germline values: CDR1 SGHTA, CDR2 FQGTGA.